This T cell receptor beta chain appears in the sequencing data of a study of blood T cell repertoires in COVID-19. This clone was counted once. During active infection, Seattle patients enrolled and were then monitored through disease. Generated by immunoSEQ multiplex PCR, the TCRdb table keeps only in-frame clones and is missing some. The table shows fewer than 450,000 clones, with about 87% occurring only once. Sample: peripheral blood. The TCR was taken from a woman aged 50 to 60 with COVID-19, enrolled during active disease.

The DNA of the CDR3 is TGTGCCAGCAGGAACGAGAAGACACCTAAAGAGACCCAGTACTTC. Its translation is CASRNEKTPKETQYF. The chain is built from TRBV2 and TRBJ2-5; D not certain. Trimming took off 6 bases at V and 3 bases at J, with 17 bases between the two ends. Germline V CDR1 and CDR2: SNHLY, FYNNEI. CDR3 length equals 15 residues.